These 20 T cell receptor beta chains share one sample of origin, sequenced in a study of cytomegalovirus exposure and HLA in healthy donors. PCR used 60 Vbeta primers and 13 Jbeta primers. Data came from immunoSEQ multiplex PCR; TCRdb stores just in-frame clones and leaves some out. The table records roughly 140,000 clones, approximately 80% of them present only once. Sequenced input: PBMCs. These receptors originate from a woman aged 40 to 50 in good health and CMV-seropositive.

This chain joins TRBV7-9 and TRBJ2-1, with 7 bases aligning to TRBD1. V lost 5 bases, J lost 2 bases, and 3 bases stayed unmatched. The CDR3 length is 14 residues. Looked up from germline, CDR1 is SEHNR and CDR2 is FQNEAQ (reference sequence). The CDR3 loop is CASSRDSAYNEQFF. CDR3 coding DNA: TGTGCCAGCAGCCGGGACAGTGCCTACAATGAGCAGTTCTTC.

V and J are TRBV10-2 and TRBJ1-6; no reliable D call. V shed 5 bases and J shed 7 bases, with 6 bases lying between them. CDR3 length: 12 residues. Germline V gene data show CDR1 as WSHSY and CDR2 as SAAADI. The DNA for the CDR3 is TGCGCCAGCAGTAAACAGAATTCACCCCTCCACTTT. Translation gives CASSKQNSPLHF.

The chain recombines TRBV4-2 with TRBJ2-2; 7 bases map to TRBD1. CDR1 is LGHNA and CDR2 is YNFKEQ in the germline V gene. This CDR3 region has 15 residues. V lost 1 base, J lost 7 bases, and 6 bases stayed unmatched. The CDR3 nucleotides read TGTGCCAGCAGCCAAGTTACAGGGGCGGGCGGGGAGCTGTTTTTT. It encodes CASSQVTGAGGELFF.

V and J are TRBV28 and TRBJ2-5; no clear D. The CDR3 length is 12 residues. V lost 6 bases, J lost 7 bases, and 12 bases lay in between. Per germline, CDR1 MDHEN and CDR2 SYDVKM. The CDR3 DNA is TGTGCCAGCAGCTCCCCCCACGGGACCCAGTACTTC. Amino acids: CASSSPHGTQYF.

The chain uses TRBV18 and TRBJ2-1, with D hard to call. The germline CDR1 and CDR2 sequences are KGHSH and LQKENI. The V gene lost 1 base and the J gene lost 3 bases, with 10 bases spanning the gap. This CDR3 contains 15 residues. CDR3 nucleotide sequence: TGTGCCAGCTCACCACTTGGCAGATACTACAATGAGCAGTTCTTC. Translated, it gives CASSPLGRYYNEQFF.

The chain joins TRBV7-3 to TRBJ2-7; a possible D gene is TRBD2 (5 bases). This CDR3 comprises 12 residues. CDR1 is SGHTA and CDR2 is FQGTGA in the germline V gene. Trimming removed 1 base from V and 6 bases from J, with 7 bases in between. CDR3 loop: CASSLNGVEQYF. In nucleotides, the CDR3 is TGTGCCAGCAGCTTAAACGGGGTCGAGCAGTACTTC.

The rearrangement joins TRBV25-1 to TRBJ2-5, with D possibly being TRBD2 (6 bases). Germline V gene sequence: CDR1 MGHDK, CDR2 SYGVNS. The CDR3 sequence is 15 residues long. Trimming took 10 bases from V and 4 from J, leaving 22 bases between them. The CDR3 here is CATRGAGSTRETQYF. The CDR3 coding sequence is TGTGCCACCCGCGGTGCGGGGAGTACCCGAGAGACCCAGTACTTC.

This clone was counted once. The chain employs TRBV29-1 and TRBJ1-2; no firm D call. Germline V lookup: CDR1 SQVTM, CDR2 ANQGSEA. V was clipped by 5 bases and J by 1 base, with 14 bases between them. This CDR3 has 14 residues. The CDR3 region is CSVSPRIFNYGYTF. The CDR3 nucleotides are TGCAGCGTTTCTCCCAGGATCTTTAACTATGGCTACACCTTC.

In DNA, the CDR3 is TGTGCCAGCAGTCTTCTGGACTCCACAGATACGCAGTATTTT. Encoded protein: CASSLLDSTDTQYF. The chain employs TRBV6-6 and TRBJ2-3, with a weak D call TRBD2 (5 bases). V lost 5 bases and J lost 2, with 11 bases in between. This CDR3 is built from 14 residues. Per the germline V gene, CDR1 is MNHNY and CDR2 is SVGAGI (reference sequence).

The chain combines TRBV27 with TRBJ2-1; maybe TRBD1 (5 bases). CDR1 and CDR2 (germline): MNHEY, SMNVEV (reference sequence). With 6 bases removed from V and 8 bases from J, the gap between germline ends came to 17 bases. The CDR3 runs 14 residues. The CDR3 DNA reads TGTGCCAGCAGAAAGACAGTAGTTTTGGATGAGCAGTTCTTC. Amino acids: CASRKTVVLDEQFF.

DNA of the CDR3: TGTGCCAGCTCTCGTAGTTCAGGGGCCAACGTCCTGACTTTC. Translation: CASSRSSGANVLTF. The chain joins TRBV18 to TRBJ2-6; D gene ambiguous. The V gene's germline CDR1 is KGHSH and CDR2 LQKENI. CDR3 length equals 14 residues. Deletions cut 6 bases from V and 4 bases from J, with 10 bases between.

The chain has TRBV4-1 and TRBJ2-1; D might be TRBD2 (6 bases). Germline CDR1 and CDR2: MGHRA and YSYEKL. This CDR3 region has 15 residues. Trimming removed 1 base at V and 5 bases at J, with 12 bases between. The CDR3 DNA sequence: TGCGCCAGCAGCCAAGCGGGACTCCCAGACAATGAGCAGTTCTTC. Its protein is CASSQAGLPDNEQFF.

The chain is built from TRBV12-5 and TRBJ2-2; the D is unclear. The CDR3 is 13 amino acids. Germline CDR1 LGHNT, CDR2 FRNRAP. Trimming stripped 2 bases from V and 8 bases from J, with 9 bases between. In DNA form, the CDR3 reads TGTGCTAGTGGTTTGACCGGAGAAGGGGAGCTGTTTTTT. Encoded protein: CASGLTGEGELFF.

CDR3 sequence: CASSPLDGSEAFF. The CDR3 nucleotides are TGTGCCAGCTCACCACTGGACGGGAGTGAAGCTTTCTTT. This rearrangement joins TRBV18 to TRBJ1-1; D remains ambiguous. CDR1 KGHSH and CDR2 LQKENI come from the germline V gene. The ends were cut back, 1 base at V and 7 bases at J, with 10 bases in the middle. CDR3 length equals 13 residues.

The V gene is TRBV7-9, the J gene TRBJ1-2; D unclear. CDR3 length: 15 residues. V gave up 3 bases and J gave up 6 bases, with 17 bases separating them. Germline V lookup: CDR1 SEHNR, CDR2 FQNEAQ (reference sequence). The CDR3 DNA is TGTGCCAGCAGCTTTTCAGGTGACCATCAGGATGGCTACACCTTC. Amino acid sequence: CASSFSGDHQDGYTF.

In the case of this clone: A junction boundary mismatches the germline segment, possibly from a read error. The chain uses TRBV28 and TRBJ1-4; the D is unclear. From germline, CDR1 is MDHEN and CDR2 SYDVKM. The CDR3 loop spans 14 amino acids. CDR3 loop: CASSLPEANAKLFF. The CDR3 bases are TGTGCCAGCAGTTTACCGGAGGCGAATGCAAAACTGTTTTTT. Together with reference TRBV28 and TRBJ1-4, the CDR3 gives the full variable domain: DVKVTQSSRYLVKRTGEKVFLECVQDMDHENMFWYRQDPGLGLRLIYFSYDVKMKEKGDIPEGYSVSREKKERFSLILESASTNQTSMYLCASSLPEANAKLFFGSGTQLSVL.

The chain combines TRBV4-1 with TRBJ2-3; TRBD1 aligns across 10 bases. The CDR3 extends over 19 amino acids. The ends lost 0 bases at V and 3 bases at J; junction bases unmatched: 12. Looked up from germline, CDR1 is MGHRA and CDR2 is YSYEKL. The CDR3 here is CASSQEGTTPGQGTDTQYF. Written as DNA, the CDR3 is TGCGCCAGCAGCCAAGAGGGGACTACACCGGGACAGGGGACAGATACGCAGTATTTT.

The chain has TRBV30 and TRBJ1-4, with a tentative D call TRBD1 (6 bases). Germline CDR1 and CDR2: GTSNPN and SVGIG (reference sequence). V shed 5 bases and J shed 4 bases, with 11 bases lying between them. The CDR3 is made up of 13 amino acids. The CDR3 region has the DNA TGTGCCTGGGAGCAGGGGTTTAATGAAAAACTGTTTTTT. Its translation is CAWEQGFNEKLFF.

The V call is TRBV7-2, the J call TRBJ2-7; D ambiguous. V lost 5 bases, J lost 1 base, and 9 bases lay in between. The germline CDR1 and CDR2 sequences are SGHTA and FQGNSA. The CDR3 runs 13 residues. The CDR3 DNA reads as TGTGCCAGCAGCCAGACTGGTTCCTACGAGCAGTACTTC. It specifies CASSQTGSYEQYF.

In DNA form, the CDR3 reads TGTGCCAGCAGCTCACAGGGGGCGCGTGAGACCCAGTACTTC. Its protein is CASSSQGARETQYF. The chain links TRBV7-2 to TRBJ2-5, with TRBD1 identical over 9 bases. Unmatched junction bases numbered 5, after V lost 4 bases and J lost 5 bases. The germline V gene has CDR1 SGHTA and CDR2 FQGNSA. The CDR3 sequence is 14 residues long.